This T cell receptor beta chain was sequenced during a study of T cells in tuberculosis. Study context: Blood was taken before or within 7 days of anti-tuberculosis therapy.

Time point noted: new active TB diagnosis, blood taken before or within 7 days of starting treatment. Tuberculosis was confirmed by positive sputum smear and/or M. tuberculosis culture. Each clinical donor contributed on average about 100,000 T cells from unsorted cryopreserved PBMC. Germline CDR1 MNHNS, CDR2 SASEGT. The V gene lost 11 bases and the J gene lost 6 bases, with 16 bases spanning the gap. The CDR3 runs 13 residues. Method: immunoSEQ multiplex PCR; TCRdb's copy keeps in-frame clones and lacks some. Among about 49,000 clones listed, roughly 96% were seen once. The genes are TRBV6-1 and TRBJ1-4; D possibly corresponds to TRBD1 (6 bases). Source: PBMCs, taken at tuberculosis diagnosis. The TCR originated in an adult with tuberculosis. The CDR3 region has the DNA TGTGCCGCCGTTAGGGGGGGGGATGAAAAACTGTTTTTT. It encodes CAAVRGGDEKLFF.